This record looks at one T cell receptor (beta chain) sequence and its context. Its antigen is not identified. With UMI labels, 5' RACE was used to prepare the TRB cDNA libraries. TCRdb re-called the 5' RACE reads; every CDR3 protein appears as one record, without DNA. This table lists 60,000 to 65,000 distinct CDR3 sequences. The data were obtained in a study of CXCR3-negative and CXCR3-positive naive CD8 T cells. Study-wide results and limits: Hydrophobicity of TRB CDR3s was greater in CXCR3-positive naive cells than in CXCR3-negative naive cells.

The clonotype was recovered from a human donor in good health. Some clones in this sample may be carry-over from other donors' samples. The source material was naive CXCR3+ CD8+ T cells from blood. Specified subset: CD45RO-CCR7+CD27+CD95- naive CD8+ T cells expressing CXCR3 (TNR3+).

The CDR3 here is CSVEEVNTEAFF. The chain combines TRBV29-1 with TRBJ1-1. Germline V CDR1 and CDR2: SQVTM, ANQGSEA. The CDR3 is 12 amino acids.